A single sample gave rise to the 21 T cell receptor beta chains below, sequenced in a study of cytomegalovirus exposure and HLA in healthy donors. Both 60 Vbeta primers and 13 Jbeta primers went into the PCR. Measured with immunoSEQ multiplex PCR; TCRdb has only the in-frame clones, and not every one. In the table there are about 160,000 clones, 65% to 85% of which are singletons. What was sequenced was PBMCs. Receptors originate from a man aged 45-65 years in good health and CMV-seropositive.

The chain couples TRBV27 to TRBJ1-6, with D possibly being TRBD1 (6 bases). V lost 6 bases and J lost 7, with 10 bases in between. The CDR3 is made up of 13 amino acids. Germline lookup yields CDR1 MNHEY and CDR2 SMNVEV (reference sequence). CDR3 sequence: CASSGQRNSPLHF. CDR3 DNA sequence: TGTGCCAGCAGCGGACAGAGGAATTCACCCCTCCACTTT.

Here the CDR3 reads CASSLGGGAGYGYTF. CDR3 coding DNA: TGTGCCAGCAGCTTGGGGGGGGGCGCGGGCTATGGCTACACCTTC. V usage is TRBV28 and J usage is TRBJ1-2, with a possible D match to TRBD1 (6 bases). V was pared by 6 bases and J by 4 bases, with 18 bases between. The germline CDR1 and CDR2 sequences are MDHEN and SYDVKM. This CDR3 spans 15 amino acids.

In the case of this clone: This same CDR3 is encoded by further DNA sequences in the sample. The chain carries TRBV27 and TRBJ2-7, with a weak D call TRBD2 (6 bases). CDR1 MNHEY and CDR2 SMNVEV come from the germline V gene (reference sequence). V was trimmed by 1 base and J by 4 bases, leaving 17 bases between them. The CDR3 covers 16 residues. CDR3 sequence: CASSLFVAETSYEQYF. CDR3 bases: TGTGCCAGCAGTTTATTCGTAGCGGAGACGTCATACGAGCAGTACTTC.

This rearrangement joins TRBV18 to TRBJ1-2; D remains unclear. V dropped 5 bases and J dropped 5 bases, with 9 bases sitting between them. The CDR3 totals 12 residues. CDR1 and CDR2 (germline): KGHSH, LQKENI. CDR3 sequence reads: CASSEGEYGYTF. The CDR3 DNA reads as TGTGCCAGCTCAGAGGGAGAGTATGGCTACACCTTC.

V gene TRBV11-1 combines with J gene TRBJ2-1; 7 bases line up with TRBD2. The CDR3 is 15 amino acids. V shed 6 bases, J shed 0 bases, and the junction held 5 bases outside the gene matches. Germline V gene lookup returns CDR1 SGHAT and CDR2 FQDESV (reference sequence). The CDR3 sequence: CASSWGGSSYNEQFF. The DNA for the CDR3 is TGTGCCAGCAGTTGGGGGGGTAGCTCCTACAATGAGCAGTTCTTC. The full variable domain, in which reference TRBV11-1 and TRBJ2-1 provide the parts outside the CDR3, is EAEVAQSPRYKITEKSQAVAFWCDPISGHATLYWYRQILGQGPELLVQFQDESVVDDSQLPKDRFSAERLKGVDSTLKIQPAELGDSAMYLCASSWGGSSYNEQFFGPGTRLTVL.

The CDR3 here is CASSVWGLSNTGELFF. The CDR3 DNA follows: TGTGCCAGCAGTGTATGGGGCCTCTCGAACACCGGGGAGCTGTTTTTT. The chain joins TRBV2 to TRBJ2-2, with D perhaps matching TRBD1 (5 bases). The CDR3 loop spans 16 amino acids. V shed 4 bases and J shed 0 bases, with 12 bases lying between them. Germline values: CDR1 SNHLY, CDR2 FYNNEI.

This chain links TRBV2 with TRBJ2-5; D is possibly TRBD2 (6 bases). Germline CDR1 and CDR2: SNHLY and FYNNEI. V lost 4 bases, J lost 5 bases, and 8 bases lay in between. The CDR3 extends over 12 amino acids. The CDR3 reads CASSVEGETQYF. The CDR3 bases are TGTGCCAGCAGTGTGGAGGGGGAGACCCAGTACTTC.

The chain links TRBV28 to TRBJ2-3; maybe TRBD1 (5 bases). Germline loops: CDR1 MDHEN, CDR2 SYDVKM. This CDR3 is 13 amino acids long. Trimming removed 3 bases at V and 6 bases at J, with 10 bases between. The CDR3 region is CASSLVGADTQYF. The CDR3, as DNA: TGTGCCAGCAGTTTGGTAGGGGCGGATACGCAGTATTTT. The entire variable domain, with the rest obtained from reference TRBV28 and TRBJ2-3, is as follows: DVKVTQSSRYLVKRTGEKVFLECVQDMDHENMFWYRQDPGLGLRLIYFSYDVKMKEKGDIPEGYSVSREKKERFSLILESASTNQTSMYLCASSLVGADTQYFGPGTRLTVL.

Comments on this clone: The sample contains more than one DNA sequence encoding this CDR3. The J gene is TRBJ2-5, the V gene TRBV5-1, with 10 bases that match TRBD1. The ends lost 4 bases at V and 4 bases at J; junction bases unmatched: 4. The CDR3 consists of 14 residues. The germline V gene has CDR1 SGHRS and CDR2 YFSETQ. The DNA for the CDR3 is TGCGCCAGCAGCCCTGGGACAGGGGTAGAGACCCAGTACTTC. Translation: CASSPGTGVETQYF.

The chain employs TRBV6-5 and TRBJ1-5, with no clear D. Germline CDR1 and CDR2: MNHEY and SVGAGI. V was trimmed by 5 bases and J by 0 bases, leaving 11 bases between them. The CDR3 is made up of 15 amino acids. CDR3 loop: CASSPLSYSNQPQHF. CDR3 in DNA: TGTGCCAGCAGTCCTCTGAGTTATAGCAATCAGCCCCAGCATTTT.

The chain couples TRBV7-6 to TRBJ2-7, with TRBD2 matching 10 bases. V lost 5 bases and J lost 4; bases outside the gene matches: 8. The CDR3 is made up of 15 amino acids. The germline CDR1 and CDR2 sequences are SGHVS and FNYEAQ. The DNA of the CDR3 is TGTGCCAGCAGCCCCCGGGTAGCGGGAGGATACGAGCAGTACTTC. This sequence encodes CASSPRVAGGYEQYF.

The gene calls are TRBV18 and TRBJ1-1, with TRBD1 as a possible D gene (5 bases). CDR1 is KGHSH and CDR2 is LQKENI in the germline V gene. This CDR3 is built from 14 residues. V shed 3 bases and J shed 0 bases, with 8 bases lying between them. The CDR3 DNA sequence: TGTGCCAGCTCACCGGACATTCTGAACACTGAAGCTTTCTTT. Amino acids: CASSPDILNTEAFF.

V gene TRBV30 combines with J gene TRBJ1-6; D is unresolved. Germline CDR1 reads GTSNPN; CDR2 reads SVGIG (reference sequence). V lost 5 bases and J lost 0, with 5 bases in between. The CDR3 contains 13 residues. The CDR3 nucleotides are TGTGCCTGGGGGAGCTCCTATAATTCACCCCTCCACTTT. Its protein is CAWGSSYNSPLHF.

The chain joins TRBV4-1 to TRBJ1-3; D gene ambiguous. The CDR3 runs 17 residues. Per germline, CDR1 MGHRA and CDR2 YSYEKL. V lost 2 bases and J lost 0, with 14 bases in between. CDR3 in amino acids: CASSQSGNAYSGNTIYF. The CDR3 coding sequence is TGCGCCAGCAGCCAATCGGGGAACGCGTACTCTGGAAACACCATATATTTT.

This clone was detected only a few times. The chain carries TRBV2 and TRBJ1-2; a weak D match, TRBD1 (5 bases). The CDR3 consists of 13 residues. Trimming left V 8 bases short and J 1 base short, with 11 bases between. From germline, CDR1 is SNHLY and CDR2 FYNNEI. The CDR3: CASRPDSNYGYTF. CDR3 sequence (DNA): TGTGCCAGCCGACCAGACAGTAACTATGGCTACACCTTC.

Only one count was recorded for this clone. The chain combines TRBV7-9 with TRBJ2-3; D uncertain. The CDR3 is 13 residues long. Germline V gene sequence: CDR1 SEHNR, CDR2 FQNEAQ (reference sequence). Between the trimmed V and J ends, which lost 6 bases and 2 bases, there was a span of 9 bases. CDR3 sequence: CASSLSATDTQYF. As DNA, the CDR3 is TGTGCCAGCAGTCTTAGTGCCACAGATACGCAGTATTTT.

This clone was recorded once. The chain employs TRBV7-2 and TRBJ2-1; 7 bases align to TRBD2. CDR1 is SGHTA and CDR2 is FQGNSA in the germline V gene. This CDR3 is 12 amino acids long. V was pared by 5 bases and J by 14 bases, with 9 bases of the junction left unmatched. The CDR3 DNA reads TGTGCCAGCAGCCGCCCGACCGGGAGGAAGTTCTTC. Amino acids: CASSRPTGRKFF.

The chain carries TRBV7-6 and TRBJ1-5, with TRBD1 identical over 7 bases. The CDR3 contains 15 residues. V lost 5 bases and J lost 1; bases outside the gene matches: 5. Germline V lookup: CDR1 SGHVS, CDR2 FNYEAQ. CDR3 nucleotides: TGTGCCAGCAGCGTCCAGGGGGAGAGCAATCAGCCCCAGCATTTT. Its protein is CASSVQGESNQPQHF.

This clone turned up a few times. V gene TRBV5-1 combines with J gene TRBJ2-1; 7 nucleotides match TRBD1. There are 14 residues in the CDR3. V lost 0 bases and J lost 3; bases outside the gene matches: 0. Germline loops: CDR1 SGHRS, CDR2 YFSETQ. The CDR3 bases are TGCGCCAGCAGCTTGGGGACAGGCTACAATGAGCAGTTCTTC. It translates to CASSLGTGYNEQFF.

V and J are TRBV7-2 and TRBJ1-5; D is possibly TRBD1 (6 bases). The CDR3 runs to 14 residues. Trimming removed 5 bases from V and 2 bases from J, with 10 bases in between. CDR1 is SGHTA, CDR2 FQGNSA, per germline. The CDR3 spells CASSLQGGNQPQHF. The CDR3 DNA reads TGTGCCAGCAGCCTACAGGGAGGCAATCAGCCCCAGCATTTT.

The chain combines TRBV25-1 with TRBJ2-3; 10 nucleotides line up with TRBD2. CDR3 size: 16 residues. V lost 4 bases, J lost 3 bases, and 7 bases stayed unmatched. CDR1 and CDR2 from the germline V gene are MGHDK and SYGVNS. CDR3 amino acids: CASSASSGRATDTQYF. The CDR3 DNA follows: TGTGCCAGCAGTGCTTCTAGCGGGAGAGCTACAGATACGCAGTATTTT.